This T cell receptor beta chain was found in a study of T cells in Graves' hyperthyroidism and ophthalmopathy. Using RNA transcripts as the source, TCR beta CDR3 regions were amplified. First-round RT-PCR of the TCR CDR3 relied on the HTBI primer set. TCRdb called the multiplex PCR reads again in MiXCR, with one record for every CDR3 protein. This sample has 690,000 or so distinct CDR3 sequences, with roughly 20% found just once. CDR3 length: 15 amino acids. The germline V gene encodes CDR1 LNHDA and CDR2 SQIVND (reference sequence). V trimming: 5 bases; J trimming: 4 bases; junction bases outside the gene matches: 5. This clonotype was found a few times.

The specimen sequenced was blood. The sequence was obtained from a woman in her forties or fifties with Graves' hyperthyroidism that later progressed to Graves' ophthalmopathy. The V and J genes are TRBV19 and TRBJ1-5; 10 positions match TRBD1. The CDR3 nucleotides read TGTGCCAGTAGTGGGGGACAGGGGAGGAATCAGCCCCAGCATTTT. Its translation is CASSGGQGRNQPQHF.